The 5 T cell receptor beta chains reported below all come from one sample, sequenced in a study of blood T cell repertoires in COVID-19. Repertoires were generated with immunoSEQ multiplex PCR, while TCRdb's copy carries only in-frame clones and drops some. The sample includes 250,000 or so clones, around four fifths of them seen just once. Sequenced: peripheral blood. The receptors were gathered from a man aged 50 to 60 with acute or convalescent COVID-19.

The V call is TRBV4-1, the J call TRBJ2-5; the D gene is possibly TRBD1 (6 bases). V was trimmed by 2 bases and J by 1 base, leaving 8 bases between them. Germline loops: CDR1 MGHRA, CDR2 YSYEKL. This CDR3 has 14 amino acids. The CDR3: CASSQTGIQETQYF. In DNA, the CDR3 is TGCGCCAGCAGCCAAACAGGGATCCAAGAGACCCAGTACTTC.

This clone was observed a handful of times. The chain is built from TRBV7-9 and TRBJ1-1; TRBD1 is a possible D gene (5 bases). CDR3 length: 12 amino acids. V lost 2 bases and J 10 bases, leaving 11 bases between the germline ends. Per the germline V gene, CDR1 is SEHNR and CDR2 is FQNEAQ (reference sequence). The DNA for the CDR3 is TGTGCCAGCAGCTTATTTGGGGCTGGAGCTTTCTTT. It translates to CASSLFGAGAFF.

This chain uses TRBV19 with TRBJ1-1, with D unclear. With 3 bases removed from V and 6 bases from J, the gap between germline ends came to 17 bases. Germline lookup yields CDR1 LNHDA and CDR2 SQIVND (reference sequence). CDR3 length: 15 residues. The CDR3 region has the DNA TGTGCCAGTAGTATTGGGTGGCCCGAAGGAGCTGAAGCTTTCTTT. It specifies CASSIGWPEGAEAFF.

V usage is TRBV27 and J usage is TRBJ1-1; no clear D. Germline CDR1 MNHEY, CDR2 SMNVEV (reference sequence). Between the trimmed V and J ends, which lost 8 bases and 0 bases, there was a span of 7 bases. The CDR3 is 12 amino acids. CDR3 residues: CASGHMNTEAFF. The CDR3 DNA sequence: TGTGCCAGCGGCCACATGAACACTGAAGCTTTCTTT.

This chain uses TRBV7-9 with TRBJ2-7; D not certain. V was clipped by 3 bases and J by 4 bases, with 4 bases between them. The CDR3 is made up of 11 amino acids. CDR1 is SEHNR and CDR2 is FQNEAQ in the germline V gene (reference sequence). CDR3 amino acids: CASSFQYEQYF. CDR3 DNA sequence: TGTGCCAGCAGCTTTCAGTACGAGCAGTACTTC.